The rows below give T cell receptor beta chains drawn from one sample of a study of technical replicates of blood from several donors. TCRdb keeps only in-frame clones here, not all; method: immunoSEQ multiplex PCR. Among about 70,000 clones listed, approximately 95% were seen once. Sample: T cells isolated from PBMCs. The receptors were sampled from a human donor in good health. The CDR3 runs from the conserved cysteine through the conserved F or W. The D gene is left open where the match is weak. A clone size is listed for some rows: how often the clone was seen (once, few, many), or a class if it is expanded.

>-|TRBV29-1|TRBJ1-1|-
TGCAGCGCCGATAACCGATCATTTGGCGCTTTCTTT
CSADNRSFGAFF
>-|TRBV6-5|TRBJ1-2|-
TGTGCCAGCAGTTACTCGGGGCAGGGAACTTATGGCTACACCTTC
CASSYSGQGTYGYTF
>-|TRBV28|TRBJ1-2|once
TGTGCCAGCAGTTTGCATCCAGGGGCTATATATGGCTACACCTTC
CASSLHPGAIYGYTF
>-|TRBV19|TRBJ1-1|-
TGTGCCAGTACTTATCTTATGAACACTGAAGCTTTCTTT
CASTYLMNTEAFF
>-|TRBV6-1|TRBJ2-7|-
TGTGCCAGCAGTCACCCGGGGGAAGACGAGCAGTACTTC
CASSHPGEDEQYF
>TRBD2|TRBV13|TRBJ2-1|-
TGTGCCAGCAGCTTAGGAGCTGGCGGGAGCTCCTACAATGAGCAGTTCTTC
CASSLGAGGSSYNEQFF
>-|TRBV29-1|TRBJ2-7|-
TGCAGCGTTGTTGATGCAGTCTTCTCCTACGAGCAGTACTTC
CSVVDAVFSYEQYF
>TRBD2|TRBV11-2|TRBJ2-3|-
TGTGCCAGCAGCTTATCTCCGTCGGGAGGGATAAAACCCACAGATACGCAGTATTTT
CASSLSPSGGIKPTDTQYF
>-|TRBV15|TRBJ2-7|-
TGTGCCACCAGCAGAGATGTTAGCCCGTACGAGCAGTACTTC
CATSRDVSPYEQYF
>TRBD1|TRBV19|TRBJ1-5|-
TGTGCCAGTAGTGGGCAGGGGGAAAGCAATCAGCCCCAGCATTTT
CASSGQGESNQPQHF
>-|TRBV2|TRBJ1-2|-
TGTGCCAGCAGTGTAGTGGGCTACACCTTC
CASSVVGYTF
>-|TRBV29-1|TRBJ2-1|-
TGCAGCGTGTGGAGGCCCAATGAGCAGTTCTTC
CSVWRPNEQFF
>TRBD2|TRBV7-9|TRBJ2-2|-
TGTGCCAGCAGCTTAGACACAGCGGGAGTTGTTTATGACACCGGGGAGCTGTTTTTT
CASSLDTAGVVYDTGELFF
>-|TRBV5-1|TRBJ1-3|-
TGCGCCAGCAGCCTAGGAAATGGAAACACCATATATTTT
CASSLGNGNTIYF
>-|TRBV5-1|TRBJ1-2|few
TGCGCCAGCAGCTTCGCAGGGACACTTGATGGCTACACCTTC
CASSFAGTLDGYTF
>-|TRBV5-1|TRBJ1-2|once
TGCGCCAGCAGCTTGTCTTCAGATTCCGTCTTCAAGGGCTACACCTTC
CASSLSSDSVFKGYTF
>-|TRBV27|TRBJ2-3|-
TGTGCCAGCAGTTCCACGCAACCTTACTTCACAGATACGCAGTATTTT
CASSSTQPYFTDTQYF
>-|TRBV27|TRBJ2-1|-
TGTGCCAGCAGTTTAGCGAAAGCTTACAATGAGCAGTTCTTC
CASSLAKAYNEQFF
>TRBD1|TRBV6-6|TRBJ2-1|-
TGTGCCAGCAGTAAACCGGGACAGATGGACAATGAGCAGTTCTTC
CASSKPGQMDNEQFF
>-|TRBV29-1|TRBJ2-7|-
TGCAGCGTTGACCTCGGGGTTTCCTACGAGCAGTACTTC
CSVDLGVSYEQYF
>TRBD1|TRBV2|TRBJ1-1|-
TGTGCCAGCAGCCCACGGACAGGGCTCACTGAAGCTTTCTTT
CASSPRTGLTEAFF
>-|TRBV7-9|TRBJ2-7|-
TGTGCCAGCAGCTTAGCACACTACGAGCAGTACTTC
CASSLAHYEQYF
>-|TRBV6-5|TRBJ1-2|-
TGTGCCAGCAGTTACCAGACAGGCCCAGGATATGGCTACACCTTC
CASSYQTGPGYGYTF
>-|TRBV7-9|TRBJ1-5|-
TGTGCCAGCAGCTTATTTGAAGGGGGCAATCAGCCCCAGCATTTT
CASSLFEGGNQPQHF
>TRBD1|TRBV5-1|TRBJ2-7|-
TGCGCGAGTCGAATCTCAGGGGGTAGAGACCACGAGCAGTACTTC
CASRISGGRDHEQYF
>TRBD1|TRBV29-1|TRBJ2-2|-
TGCAGCGTTGAAGATCTTTCGTGTGTAGTAGGGACAGGGGACACCGGGGAGCTGTTTTTT
CSVEDLSCVVGTGDTGELFF